These T cell receptor beta chains were read from a single sample in a study of coeliac disease. Sequencing used immunoSEQ multiplex PCR; TCRdb keeps in-frame clones, though not all of them. The data hold about 4,700 clones, with about 61% observed a single time. Sequencing used lamina propria lymphocytes from the gut. Receptors were obtained from a woman aged 70-85 years with celiac disease. The conserved cysteine and the conserved F or W are not part of the CDR3 here. The order of the fields is V gene, J gene, CDR3 protein.

>TRBV12-2|TRBJ2-5
ASRLVRAQGQETQY
>TRBV7-9|TRBJ2-7
ASSQSSGGLYEQY
>TRBV6-1|TRBJ2-5
ASSEGTLRGSQETQY
>TRBV6-6|TRBJ1-6
ATRSRGNSPLH
>TRBV6-5|TRBJ1-6
ASSQTQGRQSPLH
>TRBV6-6|TRBJ1-5
ASSKGTDQPQH
>TRBV2|TRBJ1-2
ASSVGQDLNYGYT
>TRBV2|TRBJ2-7
ASMISGSYEQY
>TRBV4-2|TRBJ2-1
ASSQAGVLYNEQF
>TRBV9|TRBJ2-5
ASSVGNSQETQY
>TRBV28|TRBJ1-5
ASSFIQGAQPQH
>TRBV4-1|TRBJ2-5
ASSQEGGTQETQY
>TRBV4-1|TRBJ1-6
ASSQDRSSPLH
>TRBV30|TRBJ2-7
AWTLLAGLGEQY
>TRBV7-9|TRBJ2-1
ASSSLVPEF
>TRBV2|TRBJ2-1
ASSERVGGLHEQF
>TRBV4-3|TRBJ1-5
ASSPGTGGGQPQH
>TRBV2|TRBJ1-2
ASRVQGGNYGYT
>TRBV7-2|TRBJ1-1
ASSLRTGTEAF
>TRBV6-5|TRBJ1-2
AVSEENYGYT
>TRBV7-2|TRBJ2-7
ASSLDSTYEQY
>TRBV7-2|TRBJ2-7
ASSFDSRILPYEQY
>TRBV5-1|TRBJ1-6
ASSEGQGGYLH
>TRBV13|TRBJ1-2
ASSFDRDALVGGYT
>TRBV15|TRBJ1-3
ATSRDYPRAGNTIY
>TRBV5-4|TRBJ2-3
ASSLTVDTQY
>TRBV5-4|TRBJ2-3
ASSPGTGGKDTDTQY
>TRBV6-6|TRBJ1-1
ASSYSRRRNTEAF
>TRBV9|TRBJ1-6
ASSVATGSGSPLH
>TRBV4-3|TRBJ2-7
ASSLAIVSSYEQY
>TRBV7-9|TRBJ1-1
ASSSTLNTEAF